This T cell receptor (beta chain) was recorded in a study of OX40 agonist ivuxolimab in advanced cancers. Study-level findings and limits: Relatively little clonal expansion, among the lowest observed, appeared in partial responders at 0.1-3.0 mg/kg.

Comments on this clone: Its antigen is undetermined.

Libraries were prepared by immunoSEQ multiplex PCR; TCRdb keeps only in-frame clonotypes and omits some of them. This table has 75,000 to 100,000 clones, more than 70% appearing once. The germline V gene encodes CDR1 LGHNA and CDR2 YNFKEQ. There are 14 residues in the CDR3. The V end lost 4 bases, the J end lost 9 bases, and 16 bases lay between the germline ends. V usage is TRBV4-2 and J usage is TRBJ2-1; the D gene could be TRBD1 or TRBD2 (6 bases each). Sequenced here: CD4+ or CD8+ T cells sorted from blood, sampled in a trial of the OX40 agonist ivuxolimab. This sequence originates from an adult with an advanced solid tumor such as melanoma, head and neck, liver or kidney cancer. The CDR3 protein is CASSRILGGGEQFF. The CDR3 DNA reads TGTGCCAGCAGCCGCATTTTGGGGGGCGGTGAGCAGTTCTTC.